The 28 T cell receptor beta chains listed next were all sequenced from one sample in a study of T cell responses to AZD1222 COVID-19 vaccine. Sequencing was performed with immunoSEQ multiplex PCR; in TCRdb, only in-frame clones are kept and a portion is missing. The repertoire holds about 81,000 clones, with around 90% as singletons. This specimen was peripheral blood, taken on day 0 of AZD1222 vaccination. The receptors stem from an adult in good health.

The chain couples TRBV5-4 to TRBJ1-1; D is ambiguous. CDR1 SGHNT and CDR2 YYREEE come from the germline V gene (reference sequence). CDR3 length equals 14 residues. V was clipped by 3 bases and J by 1 base, with 10 bases between them. CDR3 region: CASSWGTQNTEAFF. The CDR3 DNA reads as TGTGCCAGCAGCTGGGGTACACAGAACACTGAAGCTTTCTTT. The full variable domain, with the rest looked up from reference TRBV5-4 and TRBJ1-1, is ETGVTQSPTHLIKTRGQQVTLRCSSQSGHNTVSWYQQALGQGPQFIFQYYREEENGRGNFPPRFSGLQFPNYSSELNVNALELDDSALYLCASSWGTQNTEAFFGQGTRLTVV.

The chain employs TRBV25-1 and TRBJ2-1, with 8 bases fitting TRBD2. Germline assignment: CDR1 MGHDK and CDR2 SYGVNS. The V gene end was trimmed by 2 bases and the J gene end by 5 bases; junction bases not matched to a gene: 8. The CDR3 covers 16 residues. CDR3 nucleotides: TGTGCCAGCAGTGAACCGGCGGGGCGGGGGGACAATGAGCAGTTCTTC. Amino acid sequence: CASSEPAGRGDNEQFF.

The chain combines TRBV14 with TRBJ2-1, with D unresolved. V lost 0 bases to trimming and J lost 11 bases, with 20 bases between them. The CDR3 loop spans 16 amino acids. Germline V lookup: CDR1 SGHDN, CDR2 FVKESK. The CDR3 bases are TGTGCCAGCAGCCAAGATACCAGTCTAGTATATTTTAAGCAGTTCTTC. Protein sequence: CASSQDTSLVYFKQFF.

The chain couples TRBV27 to TRBJ2-4; 9 bases are a match to TRBD2. The V gene's germline CDR1 is MNHEY and CDR2 SMNVEV (reference sequence). Unmatched junction bases numbered 8, after V lost 6 bases and J lost 8 bases. This CDR3 spans 14 amino acids. The CDR3 DNA follows: TGTGCCAGCAGAGATCTAGCGGGATGGGACATTCAGTACTTC. Encoded protein: CASRDLAGWDIQYF.

J is TRBJ2-7 and V is TRBV29-1, with TRBD1 matching over 9 bases. This CDR3 contains 14 residues. Per germline, CDR1 SQVTM and CDR2 ANQGSEA. Unmatched junction bases numbered 9, after V lost 5 bases and J lost 4 bases. The CDR3 nucleotides are TGCAGCGTTCACCCCACAGGGGGCGGTTACGAGCAGTACTTC. Amino acid sequence: CSVHPTGGGYEQYF.

The V and J genes are TRBV20-1 and TRBJ2-1; D is ambiguous. CDR1 DFQATT and CDR2 SNEGSKA come from the germline V gene (reference sequence). This CDR3 is 11 amino acids long. Trimming pared 6 bases from V and 10 bases from J, leaving 13 bases between. The chain's CDR3 is CSAPDRSEQFF. The CDR3 nucleotides read TGCAGTGCCCCCGACCGTTCGGAGCAGTTCTTC.

The chain recombines TRBV5-4 with TRBJ2-1, with TRBD2 identical over 9 bases. This CDR3 spans 15 amino acids. The germline V gene encodes CDR1 SGHNT and CDR2 YYREEE (reference sequence). J lost 9 bases, V lost 2 bases, and 9 bases had no gene match. The CDR3 bases are TGTGCCAGCAGCTTAATAGCGGGAGTGTGGGGTGAGCAGTTCTTC. The encoded protein is CASSLIAGVWGEQFF.

This chain links TRBV5-6 with TRBJ2-7; D unclear. This CDR3 region has 11 residues. V lost 0 bases and J 6 bases, leaving 4 bases between the germline ends. Germline CDR1 reads SGHDT; CDR2 reads YYEEEE. The CDR3 DNA follows: TGTGCCAGCAGCTTGGGGATCGAGCAGTACTTC. This sequence encodes CASSLGIEQYF.

The CDR3 region is CASSSDGENSPLHF. DNA for the CDR3: TGTGCCAGCAGTTCGGACGGGGAAAATTCACCCCTCCACTTT. The chain joins TRBV6-2 or TRBV6-3 to TRBJ1-6; D call uncertain. The germline gives CDR1 MNHEY, CDR2 SVGEGT. Trimming stripped 4 bases from V and 7 bases from J, with 11 bases between. The CDR3 length is 14 residues.

The chain links TRBV16 to TRBJ2-3; no clear D gene. With 2 bases removed from V and 6 bases from J, the gap between germline ends came to 6 bases. CDR3 size: 12 residues. Per the germline V gene, CDR1 is KGHSY and CDR2 is FQNENV. The CDR3, as DNA: TGTGCCAGCAGCCAAGGTGGGGATACGCAGTATTTT. It translates to CASSQGGDTQYF.

This clone was picked up one time. V and J are TRBV27 and TRBJ2-7; TRBD2 agrees at 10 bases. Germline lookup yields CDR1 MNHEY and CDR2 SMNVEV (reference sequence). The length of the CDR3 is 14 residues. V lost 8 bases to trimming and J lost 7 bases; unmatched junction nucleotides: 11. This CDR3 is CASHRLAGDGEQYF. Here the CDR3 DNA reads TGTGCCAGCCACCGGCTAGCGGGAGATGGGGAGCAGTACTTC.

The rearrangement links TRBV7-2 to TRBJ2-1; D is uncertain. V lost 1 base and J lost 4, with 11 bases in between. The CDR3 covers 15 residues. Germline-derived CDR1 and CDR2 are SGHTA and FQGNSA. The CDR3: CASSLVLGFYNEQFF. The CDR3 DNA reads as TGTGCCAGCAGCTTAGTGCTCGGGTTTTACAATGAGCAGTTCTTC.

This sequence joins TRBV28 and TRBJ2-5; 9 bases fit TRBD1. Germline V gives CDR1 MDHEN, CDR2 SYDVKM. V lost 4 bases, J lost 4 bases, and 13 bases stayed unmatched. The CDR3 spans 17 residues. The CDR3 loop is CASSSNRRGTGRETQYF. CDR3 nucleotides: TGTGCCAGCAGTTCAAATAGACGAGGGACAGGGAGAGAGACCCAGTACTTC.

This clone was seen a single time. The chain has TRBV5-1 and TRBJ2-5, with 8 bases aligning to TRBD2. This CDR3 has 15 residues. V was pared by 0 bases and J by 3 bases, with 4 bases of the junction left unmatched. Germline V gene data show CDR1 as SGHRS and CDR2 as YFSETQ. The DNA of the CDR3 is TGCGCCAGCAGCTTGGAGGGTAGCGGGGAAGAGACCCAGTACTTC. The encoded protein is CASSLEGSGEETQYF.

The chain joins TRBV15 to TRBJ1-3; D gene uncertain. The V end lost 0 bases, the J end lost 3 bases, and 12 bases lay between the germline ends. CDR3 length: 16 amino acids. Germline CDR1 and CDR2: LNHNV and YYDKDF (reference sequence). The chain's CDR3 is CATSREPGGLGNTIYF. CDR3 in DNA: TGTGCCACCAGCAGAGAACCGGGTGGGCTTGGAAACACCATATATTTT. Complete variable domain (other parts from reference TRBV15 and TRBJ1-3): DAMVIQNPRYQVTQFGKPVTLSCSQTLNHNVMYWYQQKSSQAPKLLFHYYDKDFNNEADTPDNFQSRRPNTSFCFLDIRSPGLGDTAMYLCATSREPGGLGNTIYFGEGSWLTVV.

This chain links TRBV30 with TRBJ1-3, with D tentatively TRBD1 (6 bases). The CDR3 sequence is 12 residues long. Germline CDR1 and CDR2: GTSNPN and SVGIG (reference sequence). Trimming pared 6 bases from V and 4 bases from J, leaving 10 bases between. The CDR3 protein is CACGQGGNTIYF. CDR3 DNA: TGTGCCTGCGGGCAGGGGGGAAACACCATATATTTT.

The chain joins TRBV18 to TRBJ2-3, with TRBD2 matching over 7 bases. This CDR3 comprises 15 residues. CDR1 and CDR2 (germline): KGHSH, LQKENI. Trimming took 8 bases from V and 3 from J; bases not matched to a gene: 11. The CDR3 reads CASLPTGGRTDTQYF. The CDR3 DNA is TGTGCCAGCCTTCCGACCGGCGGGAGAACAGATACGCAGTATTTT.

The chain links TRBV27 to TRBJ2-1; 9 bases line up with TRBD1. The J segment lost 4 bases and the V segment lost 3 bases, leaving 7 bases of the junction unmatched. The CDR3 is 16 amino acids. Germline CDR1 and CDR2: MNHEY and SMNVEV (reference sequence). CDR3 protein: CASSFRTGAPYNEQFF. As DNA, the CDR3 is TGTGCCAGCAGTTTTCGGACAGGGGCCCCATACAATGAGCAGTTCTTC.

This clone has a single count. The chain couples TRBV7-9 to TRBJ1-2; weak D call: TRBD1 (6 bases). Trimming left V 5 bases short and J 3 bases short, with 19 bases between. The germline V gene has CDR1 SEHNR and CDR2 FQNEAQ (reference sequence). The CDR3 totals 16 residues. The CDR3: CASSRQVPPTHYGYTF. The CDR3 coding sequence is TGTGCCAGCAGCCGACAGGTCCCGCCAACTCACTATGGCTACACCTTC.

The V gene is TRBV4-1, the J gene TRBJ2-5; 9 bases align to TRBD2. The CDR3 extends over 15 amino acids. V was clipped by 5 bases and J by 4 bases; unmatched bases: 8. CDR1 is MGHRA, CDR2 YSYEKL, per germline. In DNA form, the CDR3 reads TGCGCCAGCAGCTATCAATATAGCGGGAGAGAGACCCAGTACTTC. Amino acids: CASSYQYSGRETQYF.

This clone has just one count. J is TRBJ2-3 and V is TRBV20-1; D is uncertain. The CDR3 has 12 amino acids. Trimming pared 3 bases from V and 5 bases from J, leaving 9 bases between. CDR1 is DFQATT, CDR2 SNEGSKA, per germline (reference sequence). The CDR3, as DNA: TGCAGTGCTAGTGGGGATCGAGATACGCAGTATTTT. As protein: CSASGDRDTQYF.

This chain links TRBV28 with TRBJ1-2; 7 nucleotides agree with TRBD1. V was pared by 7 bases and J by 8 bases, with 7 bases of the junction left unmatched. Germline CDR1 and CDR2: MDHEN and SYDVKM. The CDR3 totals 12 residues. CDR3 sequence reads: CASKLGGGGYTF. In DNA, the CDR3 is TGTGCCAGCAAACTAGGGGGCGGGGGCTACACCTTC.

The chain has TRBV2 and TRBJ1-6; D possibly corresponds to TRBD1 (6 bases). Germline V lookup: CDR1 SNHLY, CDR2 FYNNEI. This CDR3 comprises 17 residues. Trimming stripped 8 bases from V and 9 bases from J, with 26 bases between. The CDR3 spells CASGAQGLKGSGSPLHF. The CDR3 DNA follows: TGTGCCAGCGGAGCACAGGGACTTAAGGGCAGCGGTTCACCCCTCCACTTT. Supplemented by reference TRBV2 and TRBJ1-6, the full variable domain reads EPEVTQTPSHQVTQMGQEVILRCVPISNHLYFYWYRQILGQKVEFLVSFYNNEISEKSEIFDDQFSVERPDGSNFTLKIRSTKLEDSAMYFCASGAQGLKGSGSPLHFGNGTRLTVT.

This chain links TRBV9 with TRBJ2-7; D might be TRBD2 (6 bases). The CDR3 totals 16 residues. Germline lookup yields CDR1 SGDLS and CDR2 YYNGEE. The V end lost 4 bases, the J end lost 0 bases, and 17 bases lay between the germline ends. In DNA form, the CDR3 reads TGTGCCAGCAGCCACGGGCGGACCGGGAGCTCCTACGAGCAGTACTTC. Translated, it gives CASSHGRTGSSYEQYF. The variable domain in full, completed from reference TRBV9 and TRBJ2-7, reads DSGVTQTPKHLITATGQRVTLRCSPRSGDLSVYWYQQSLDQGLQFLIQYYNGEERAKGNILERFSAQQFPDLHSELNLSSLELGDSALYFCASSHGRTGSSYEQYFGPGTRLTVT.

The V gene is TRBV7-3, the J gene TRBJ1-6; D possibly corresponds to TRBD1 (5 bases). The CDR3 length is 15 residues. Looked up from germline, CDR1 is SGHTA and CDR2 is FQGTGA. V was cut by 4 bases and J by 6 bases, with 13 bases left in between. CDR3 coding DNA: TGTGCCAGCAGCTCCCGGGGGGGAATTAATTCACCCCTCCACTTT. Translating gives CASSSRGGINSPLHF.

This chain links TRBV7-2 with TRBJ1-5; D remains unclear. CDR1 and CDR2 from the germline V gene are SGHTA and FQGNSA. This CDR3 is 13 amino acids long. V was shortened by 4 bases and J by 6 bases, with 10 bases between the two germline ends. The CDR3 region is CASSYTAVQPQHF. DNA for the CDR3: TGTGCCAGCAGCTATACTGCGGTTCAGCCCCAGCATTTT.

The chain recombines TRBV6-5 with TRBJ2-1; D remains ambiguous. Germline values: CDR1 MNHEY, CDR2 SVGAGI. With 0 bases removed from V and 0 bases from J, the gap between germline ends came to 6 bases. The CDR3 runs 15 residues. Here the CDR3 reads CASSYSAVSYNEQFF. CDR3 DNA: TGTGCCAGCAGTTACTCGGCAGTCTCCTACAATGAGCAGTTCTTC.

This clone has a single count. The gene calls are TRBV7-8 and TRBJ2-7; D possibly corresponds to TRBD2 (5 bases). V was cut by 2 bases and J by 0 bases, with 11 bases left in between. In germline, CDR1 is SGHVS, CDR2 FQNEAQ. This CDR3 has 15 amino acids. The CDR3 DNA reads TGTGCCAGCAGCTTAACGCGGGCGGACTCCTACGAGCAGTACTTC. Its translation is CASSLTRADSYEQYF.